The source of this T cell receptor beta chain is a study of cytomegalovirus exposure and HLA in healthy donors. The CDR3 is 15 residues long. Germline V lookup: CDR1 LGHNA, CDR2 YSLEER. After removal of 5 bases from V and 1 base from J, the junction contained 5 bases not matched to a gene. Study-wide results and caveats: Within the 100 to 150 validation repertoires, first-cohort TCR clusters tended to co-occur, according to a later analysis. Most TCR sequences were rare, but some public TCRs occurred in many donors. Using the classifier, cytomegalovirus status was reportedly diagnosed with high specificity and sensitivity.

Clones were sequenced by immunoSEQ multiplex PCR, and TCRdb holds only the in-frame ones, with some missing. The top ten hold 1.5% to 2% of the sample, which has about 120,000 clones, 90% to 96% seen once. This clone appeared a few times. Antigen: not known. The donors were members of the validation cohort comprising over 90 subjects, separate from the roughly 700-subject first cohort. The sequence was collected from a man aged 18 to 29 in good health and CMV-seronegative. The sequenced material came from PBMCs. J is TRBJ1-1 and V is TRBV4-3; 9 bases are shared with TRBD1. The CDR3 DNA sequence: TGCGCCAGCAGCGGGACAGGGAGGAGGAACACTGAAGCTTTCTTT. It specifies CASSGTGRRNTEAFF.